These T cell receptor beta chains were read from a single sample in a study of shared clonotypes between healthy human individuals. Produced via immunoSEQ multiplex PCR; TCRdb's table is partial and in-frame only. The data hold fewer than 3 million clones, with under 95% observed a single time. The sample comprised naive CD4+ T cells from PBMCs. The receptors were gathered from a man between 18 and 35 years old in good health. Some clones in this sample may be carry-over from other donors' samples. Both conserved end residues are part of each CDR3.

length | V | CDR3
14 | TRBV28 | CASRGVAGYNEQFF
16 | TRBV28 | CASSSGTGTLQTEAFF
10 | TRBV2 | CASSDEKQYF
18 | TRBV18 | CASSPTSGGVGNTGELFF
15 | TRBV5-1 | CASSLGLAGLETQYF
14 | TRBV5-1 | CASSLGDTLLEAFF
14 | TRBV11-2 | CASSLGVSGSPLHF
15 | TRBV28 | CASTEETGGSYEQYF
16 | TRBV6-1 | CASSEAGRTTAETQYF
16 | TRBV5-4 | CASSLGGTASYYGYTF
15 | TRBV5-1 | CASSGGGLVGNEQFF
17 | TRBV7-9 | CASRPGAAAANTGELFF
15 | TRBV28 | CASSEAGFAPDTQYF
17 | TRBV28 | CASSFPDGTPQARGYTF